These 30 T cell receptor beta chains were sequenced from one sample in a study of CD8 T cells in ankylosing spondylitis. TCRdb processed the 5' RACE reads anew with MiXCR; each CDR3 protein has one entry. This sample has 150,000 to 200,000 distinct CDR3 sequences, with over 10% found just once. The sequencing input was blood, either unsorted or a sorted T cell fraction (not recorded which). The receptors here all came from a female donor with ankylosing spondylitis or in good health (not recorded which).

This clonotype was seen ten or more times. The rearrangement uses TRBV20-1 and TRBJ2-3; possible D gene TRBD2, 6 bases. The CDR3 is made up of 15 amino acids. CDR1 is DFQATT, CDR2 SNEGSKA, per germline (reference sequence). V lost 5 bases to trimming and J lost 3 bases, with 18 bases between them. CDR3 coding DNA: TGCAGTGCTCCCACCGCGGCGGGAAGGACAGATACGCAGTATTTT. Translating it yields CSAPTAAGRTDTQYF.

To note about this clonotype: A much larger clone is a single base away; this may be a read error. J is TRBJ1-4 and V is TRBV29-1, with a tentative D call TRBD1 (6 bases). The V gene's germline CDR1 is SQVTM and CDR2 ANQGSEA. The CDR3 is 11 residues long. The CDR3 sequence: CTQGRNEKLFF. In DNA, the CDR3 is TGCACCCAGGGGCGTAATGAAAAACTGTTTTTT.

This clonotype was seen repeatedly, ten times or more. The chain links TRBV11-3 to TRBJ2-1; 8 bases agree with TRBD2. CDR3 size: 22 residues. Trimming took 1 base from V and 2 from J; bases not matched to a gene: 22. CDR1 and CDR2 (germline): SGHNT, YENEEA. The DNA for the CDR3 is TGTGCCAGCAGCTTAGTGGCGGGGGGACTAGGGGGATCTATAGGGCCCTACAATGAGCAGTTCTTC. This codes for CASSLVAGGLGGSIGPYNEQFF.

There are many counts of this clonotype. The gene calls are TRBV12-3 or TRBV12-4 and TRBJ1-1; no firm D call. The germline V and J ends were trimmed by 3 bases and 3 bases, with 11 bases remaining between them. The CDR3 extends over 14 amino acids. CDR3 DNA sequence: TGTGCCAGCAGTTTTTCAAGCGGATACACTGAAGCTTTCTTT. As protein: CASSFSSGYTEAFF.

This clonotype was detected many times. V and J are TRBV9 and TRBJ2-5; D might be TRBD2 (5 bases). The CDR3 runs to 13 residues. The V gene lost 3 bases and the J gene lost 5 bases, with 11 bases spanning the gap. Germline assignment: CDR1 SGDLS and CDR2 YYNGEE. As DNA, the CDR3 is TGTGCCAGCAGCGCAGAGGCGGGCGAGACCCAGTACTTC. Translated: CASSAEAGETQYF.

A remark on this clonotype: This may be a read error, as it is one base from a much larger clone. V gene TRBV20-1 combines with J gene TRBJ2-1; TRBD2 matches 9 bases. The CDR3 runs 12 residues. The germline CDR1 and CDR2 sequences are DFQATT and SNEGSKA (reference sequence). The CDR3 region is CSARSGSNGQFF. DNA of the CDR3: TGCAGTGCTCGTAGCGGGAGTAATGGGCAGTTCTTC.

This clonotype came up many times. The chain couples TRBV20-1 to TRBJ2-7; no clear D. Trimming took 0 bases from V and 2 from J, leaving 11 bases between them. CDR1 and CDR2 (germline): DFQATT, SNEGSKA (reference sequence). The CDR3 sequence is 14 residues long. For the CDR3, the DNA is TGCAGTGCTAGAGATACCTCCTCCCCCTACGAGCAGTACTTC. Protein: CSARDTSSPYEQYF.

This clonotype was counted many times. This sequence joins TRBV4-3 and TRBJ1-6, with D possibly matching TRBD1 (5 bases). The CDR3 loop spans 15 amino acids. The V end lost 2 bases, the J end lost 8 bases, and 13 bases lay between the germline ends. Germline CDR1 and CDR2: LGHNA and YSLEER. CDR3 bases: TGCGCCAGCAGCCAACAGTGGAGAGGGGATTCACCCCTCCACTTT. This codes for CASSQQWRGDSPLHF.

J is TRBJ2-1 and V is TRBV2; 7 bases fit TRBD2. CDR3 length: 14 residues. Germline CDR1 reads SNHLY; CDR2 reads FYNNEI. Trimming took 6 bases from V and 9 from J; bases not matched to a gene: 11. CDR3 nucleotides: TGTGCCAGCAGGCGGGCTAGCGGAGTCGGTGAGCAGTTCTTC. This sequence encodes CASRRASGVGEQFF.

This clonotype was picked up a small number of times. The rearrangement joins TRBV7-3 to TRBJ1-5, with D perhaps TRBD1 (5 bases). Germline loops: CDR1 SGHTA, CDR2 FQGTGA. V was shortened by 7 bases and J by 7 bases, with 17 bases between the two germline ends. The CDR3 is 14 amino acids. CDR3 region: CASTYRGSLQPQHF. DNA for the CDR3: TGTGCCAGCACCTACCGGGGGTCACTGCAGCCCCAGCATTTT. Full variable domain (missing parts from reference TRBV7-3 and TRBJ1-5): GAGVSQTPSNKVTEKGKYVELRCDPISGHTALYWYRQSLGQGPEFLIYFQGTGAADDSGLPNDRFFAVRPEGSVSTLKIQRTERGDSAVYLCASTYRGSLQPQHFGDGTRLSIL.

This clonotype has only a few counts. This chain uses TRBV20-1 with TRBJ2-2; D may be TRBD1 or TRBD2 (6 bases each). Germline assignment: CDR1 DFQATT and CDR2 SNEGSKA (reference sequence). This CDR3 region has 14 residues. The V and J ends lost 6 bases and 4 bases respectively, with 15 bases between them. The CDR3 nucleotides read TGCAGTGCGAGGGGGGCCGGGGTCACCGGGGAGCTGTTTTTT. Translation: CSARGAGVTGELFF.

There are many counts of this clonotype. The chain recombines TRBV12-3 or TRBV12-4 with TRBJ2-7; the D gene is possibly TRBD2 (6 bases). The CDR3 runs to 16 residues. V lost 5 bases to trimming and J lost 2 bases, with 19 bases between them. This CDR3 is CASSPVAGSATYEQYF. The CDR3 DNA sequence: TGTGCCAGCAGTCCGGTGGCGGGGTCTGCGACCTACGAGCAGTACTTC.

This chain joins TRBV18 and TRBJ2-1, with a weak D call TRBD1 (6 bases). Germline assignment: CDR1 KGHSH and CDR2 LQKENI. CDR3 size: 14 residues. V shed 3 bases and J shed 2 bases, with 8 bases lying between them. In nucleotides, the CDR3 is TGTGCCAGCTCACCGGACAGAACCTACAATGAGCAGTTCTTC. It is translated as CASSPDRTYNEQFF.

This clonotype has at least ten counts. The V and J genes are TRBV30 and TRBJ2-1, with D perhaps matching TRBD2 (5 bases). V was shortened by 0 bases and J by 12 bases, with 21 bases between the two germline ends. This CDR3 comprises 15 residues. Germline CDR1 reads GTSNPN; CDR2 reads SVGIG (reference sequence). The chain's CDR3 is CAWSVRGFQVRVQFF. CDR3 DNA: TGTGCCTGGAGTGTACGCGGGTTCCAGGTTCGTGTGCAGTTCTTC.

This clonotype was found a few times. A read error is possible here, since a much larger clone lies one base away. V and J are TRBV28 and TRBJ1-4, with no clear D. In germline, CDR1 is MDHEN, CDR2 SYDVKM. V was pared by 8 bases and J by 5 bases, with 15 bases between. The CDR3 is 14 amino acids. CDR3 in amino acids: CASVWAGWNEKLFF. The CDR3 DNA is TGTGCCAGCGTTTGGGCGGGGTGGAATGAAAAACTGTTTTTT.

There are many counts of this clonotype. This chain uses TRBV12-3 or TRBV12-4 with TRBJ2-4; 9 positions agree with TRBD2. Unmatched junction bases numbered 9, after V lost 6 bases and J lost 3 bases. The CDR3 is 16 amino acids. The CDR3 DNA sequence: TGTGCCAGCAGCTCCTGGGTAGCGGGGGTCAAAAACATTCAGTACTTC. It translates to CASSSWVAGVKNIQYF.

In its sample, this clonotype was seen many times. The chain carries TRBV5-1 and TRBJ1-5, with D hard to call. Germline assignment: CDR1 SGHRS and CDR2 YFSETQ. This CDR3 region has 14 residues. V gave up 2 bases and J gave up 3 bases, with 9 bases separating them. CDR3 sequence reads: CASSLGSLNQPQHF. The CDR3 nucleotides are TGCGCCAGCAGCTTAGGCAGCCTCAATCAGCCCCAGCATTTT.

This clonotype was picked up many times. The genes are TRBV2 and TRBJ1-6; D unresolved. The germline V gene has CDR1 SNHLY and CDR2 FYNNEI. The CDR3 contains 11 residues. Trimming took 3 bases from V and 8 from J, leaving 2 bases between them. CDR3 protein: CASSDHSPLHF. CDR3 coding DNA: TGTGCCAGCAGTGACCATTCACCCCTCCACTTT.

This clonotype was seen a handful of times. The CDR3 nucleotides read TGTGCCAGCAGTTCGCAAACAGATACGCAGTATTTT. Translation gives CASSSQTDTQYF. The chain has TRBV27 and TRBJ2-3, with D uncertain. The CDR3 runs 12 residues. From germline, CDR1 is MNHEY and CDR2 SMNVEV (reference sequence). V lost 4 bases and J 3 bases, leaving 5 bases between the germline ends.

Ten or more counts support this clonotype. The V call is TRBV9, the J call TRBJ2-2; either TRBD1 or TRBD2 may supply D (5 bases each). The V gene's germline CDR1 is SGDLS and CDR2 YYNGEE. V was trimmed by 2 bases and J by 4 bases, leaving 12 bases between them. The CDR3 consists of 15 residues. The CDR3 loop reads CASSVSAGTTGELFF. Here the CDR3 DNA reads TGTGCCAGCAGCGTGTCGGCAGGGACCACCGGGGAGCTGTTTTTT.

The chain is built from TRBV11-1 and TRBJ1-1; D gene uncertain. The germline gives CDR1 SGHAT, CDR2 FQDESV (reference sequence). V was cut by 2 bases and J by 1 base, with 8 bases left in between. There are 14 residues in the CDR3. The CDR3 spells CASSLSHRNTEAFF. The CDR3 coding sequence is TGTGCCAGCAGCTTATCCCACAGGAACACTGAAGCTTTCTTT.

This clonotype was picked up many times. The chain couples TRBV4-2 to TRBJ1-2; maybe TRBD1 (5 bases). Germline V CDR1 and CDR2: LGHNA, YNFKEQ. The V end was cut by 4 bases, the J end by 4 bases, with 10 bases between. CDR3 length: 13 residues. In DNA, the CDR3 is TGTGCCAGCAGCCTACAGGACTTCTATGGCTACACCTTC. The encoded protein is CASSLQDFYGYTF.

There are a few counts of this clonotype. The chain carries TRBV11-2 and TRBJ2-7; D unclear. Germline V gene data show CDR1 as SGHAT and CDR2 as FQNNGV. This CDR3 contains 14 residues. Trimming removed 3 bases from V and 3 bases from J, with 12 bases in between. CDR3 DNA: TGTGCCAGCAGCTTTGGCCCATTGAGCTACGAGCAGTACTTC. Translated, it gives CASSFGPLSYEQYF.

The table lists this clonotype with many counts. V and J are TRBV29-1 and TRBJ2-3, with D unclear. V shed 5 bases and J shed 6 bases, with 9 bases lying between them. Germline V gives CDR1 SQVTM, CDR2 ANQGSEA. CDR3 length: 11 residues. CDR3 in amino acids: CSVPTGDTQYF. In DNA form, the CDR3 reads TGCAGCGTTCCAACCGGGGATACGCAGTATTTT.

This clonotype was seen a handful of times. The V gene is TRBV20-1, the J gene TRBJ2-3; 7 bases line up with TRBD2. The length of the CDR3 is 14 residues. J was trimmed by 6 bases and V by 3 bases; bases with no gene match: 9. Looked up from germline, CDR1 is DFQATT and CDR2 is SNEGSKA (reference sequence). CDR3 region: CSASKRDSMDTQYF. CDR3 DNA sequence: TGCAGTGCTAGCAAGCGGGACTCCATGGATACGCAGTATTTT.

Many counts were recorded for this clonotype. The chain combines TRBV20-1 with TRBJ2-2; 8 positions match TRBD1. The V and J ends lost 4 bases and 2 bases, in that order; junction bases with no gene match: 3. CDR3 size: 14 residues. The germline gives CDR1 DFQATT, CDR2 SNEGSKA (reference sequence). In DNA form, the CDR3 reads TGCAGTGCTACGTCAGGGGGCAACACCGGGGAGCTGTTTTTT. Residues: CSATSGGNTGELFF.

This clonotype was found many times. J is TRBJ2-3 and V is TRBV7-2, with a tentative D call TRBD1 (6 bases). V was cut by 1 base and J by 1 base, with 9 bases left in between. Germline V lookup: CDR1 SGHTA, CDR2 FQGNSA. The CDR3 runs to 15 residues. The CDR3 loop reads CASSLVRQGTDTQYF. The CDR3 nucleotides are TGTGCCAGCAGCTTAGTCCGACAGGGCACAGATACGCAGTATTTT.

This clonotype was seen repeatedly, ten times or more. CDR3 loop: CATSGANSYNEQFF. The DNA of the CDR3 is TGTGCCACCAGTGGTGCAAACTCCTACAATGAGCAGTTCTTC. The chain uses TRBV24-1 and TRBJ2-1, with D uncertain. Trimming shortened V by 5 bases and J by 0 bases, and 7 bases separated the two germline ends. The germline V gene has CDR1 KGHDR and CDR2 SFDVKD. The CDR3 is 14 amino acids.

The sample holds many counts of this clonotype. V gene TRBV12-3 or TRBV12-4 combines with J gene TRBJ2-1, with 12 bases lining up with TRBD2. There are 17 residues in the CDR3. Trimming at V came to 6 bases and at J to 5 bases, leaving 11 bases not matched to a gene. CDR3 amino acids: CASSPLPGLAGNNEQFF. For the CDR3, the DNA is TGTGCCAGCAGCCCCCTTCCGGGACTAGCGGGTAACAATGAGCAGTTCTTC.

This clonotype has a count of ten or more. CDR3 in DNA: TGTGCCAGCACCGTCGACAGGGAGGGTCGGGAGCAGTACTTC. This sequence encodes CASTVDREGREQYF. V is TRBV7-2 and J is TRBJ2-7, with D perhaps given as TRBD1 or TRBD2 (7 bases each). V was pared by 7 bases and J by 7 bases, with 20 bases between. Germline V gives CDR1 SGHTA, CDR2 FQGNSA. This CDR3 has 14 amino acids.